The 24 T cell receptor beta chains below all came from one sample that was sequenced in a study of T cells in Graves' hyperthyroidism and ophthalmopathy. TCR beta CDR3 regions were amplified from RNA transcripts. First-round RT-PCR of the TCR CDR3 relied on the HTBI primer set. TCRdb re-called the multiplex PCR reads through MiXCR, storing one row per CDR3 protein. This table holds 250,000 to 300,000 distinct CDR3 sequences, roughly 15% found once. Source material: blood. Receptors originate from a middle-aged woman with Graves' hyperthyroidism that later progressed to Graves' ophthalmopathy.

This clonotype was counted at least ten times. V gene TRBV18 combines with J gene TRBJ1-4; D remains ambiguous. The germline CDR1 and CDR2 sequences are KGHSH and LQKENI. The CDR3 is 16 residues long. Trimming took off 5 bases at V and 1 base at J, with 14 bases between the two ends. The CDR3 DNA reads TGTGCCAGCTCATTCAGTGGACCGTTAACTAATGAAAAACTGTTTTTT. Its protein product is CASSFSGPLTNEKLFF.

The sample holds one count of this clonotype. Possible read error: a much larger clone is one base away. CDR3: CASSGRTGAHYGYTF. CDR3 sequence (DNA): TGTGCCAGCAGCGGAAGAACAGGGGCGCACTATGGCTACACCTTC. This sequence joins TRBV9 and TRBJ1-2, with TRBD1 matching 7 bases. The J segment lost 3 bases and the V segment lost 3 bases, leaving 8 bases of the junction unmatched. Germline CDR1 reads SGDLS; CDR2 reads YYNGEE. The CDR3 spans 15 residues.

This clonotype was found many times. This chain links TRBV12-3 or TRBV12-4 with TRBJ2-5; 8 bases fit TRBD2. V lost 0 bases, J lost 5 bases, and 20 bases stayed unmatched. The CDR3 runs 20 residues. CDR3: CASSLAHYGGFGGRLETQYF. CDR3 sequence (DNA): TGTGCCAGCAGTTTAGCCCACTACGGGGGCTTCGGCGGGAGGTTGGAGACCCAGTACTTC.

In this sample, this clonotype turned up many times. This chain links TRBV6-1 with TRBJ2-2; D perhaps matches TRBD2 (6 bases). Trimming stripped 6 bases from V and 3 bases from J, with 20 bases between. The CDR3 extends over 17 amino acids. Germline CDR1 reads MNHNS; CDR2 reads SASEGT. For the CDR3, the DNA is TGTGCCAGCAGCTCCCCCGAGGCTAGCGTAGACACCGGGGAGCTGTTTTTT. Translation: CASSSPEASVDTGELFF.

This clonotype was detected ten times or more. The chain is built from TRBV6-1 and TRBJ1-5; 7 positions match TRBD1. The CDR3 totals 15 residues. V was pared by 6 bases and J by 4 bases, with 9 bases of the junction left unmatched. CDR1 and CDR2 from the germline V gene are MNHNS and SASEGT. The CDR3 nucleotides read TGTGCCAGCAGCGACAGGCAGGGACAGAATCAGCCCCAGCATTTT. Its protein is CASSDRQGQNQPQHF.

On this clonotype itself: A much larger clone differs from this one at a single base, so this may be a read error. The rearrangement joins TRBV7-6 to TRBJ2-5; D unresolved. CDR3 length: 14 residues. The germline V gene encodes CDR1 SGHVS and CDR2 FNYEAQ. V lost 5 bases to trimming and J lost 10 bases, with 20 bases between them. CDR3: CASSLRWERQVQYF. CDR3 sequence (DNA): TGTGCCAGCAGCCTTAGGTGGGAAAGGCAGGTCCAGTACTTC.

This clonotype was observed many times. This chain joins TRBV11-2 and TRBJ2-3; D is undetermined. This CDR3 has 12 residues. Trimming left V 3 bases short and J 1 base short, with 2 bases between. The germline V gene has CDR1 SGHAT and CDR2 FQNNGV. The CDR3 here is CASSFGTDTQYF. The CDR3 DNA follows: TGTGCCAGCAGCTTTGGCACAGATACGCAGTATTTT.

This clonotype was seen repeatedly, ten times or more. The rearrangement joins TRBV6-1 to TRBJ2-5; 7 nucleotides line up with TRBD2. The germline V gene encodes CDR1 MNHNS and CDR2 SASEGT. The CDR3 extends over 13 amino acids. V was pared by 9 bases and J by 4 bases, with 8 bases of the junction left unmatched. CDR3 DNA sequence: TGTGCCAGTCGGAGCGGGAAGTCAGAGACCCAGTACTTC. This translates into CASRSGKSETQYF.

This clonotype was detected ten times or more. The chain joins TRBV28 to TRBJ2-6; unclear D gene. V was cut by 6 bases and J by 1 base, with 7 bases left in between. Germline V CDR1 and CDR2: MDHEN, SYDVKM. This CDR3 region has 14 residues. The DNA of the CDR3 is TGTGCCAGCAGCTACGCTTCTGGGGCCAACGTCCTGACTTTC. The encoded protein is CASSYASGANVLTF.

V gene TRBV7-9 combines with J gene TRBJ2-1, with 8 bases lining up with TRBD2. CDR3 length: 15 residues. V trimming: 5 bases; J trimming: 12 bases; junction bases outside the gene matches: 15. Germline CDR1 and CDR2: SEHNR and FQNEAQ (reference sequence). Here the CDR3 reads CASSLAAGAPPTQFF. CDR3 nucleotide sequence: TGTGCCAGCAGCCTTGCAGCGGGAGCCCCCCCGACGCAGTTCTTC.

This clonotype occurred many times. The chain couples TRBV11-2 to TRBJ2-2, with 8 bases identical to TRBD2. Germline assignment: CDR1 SGHAT and CDR2 FQNNGV. The CDR3 contains 15 residues. The V and J ends lost 7 bases and 5 bases, in that order; junction bases with no gene match: 9. The CDR3 reads CASKGLAGSTGELFF. The CDR3 bases are TGTGCCAGCAAAGGCCTAGCGGGTTCGACCGGGGAGCTGTTTTTT.

In this sample, this clonotype turned up many times. The V gene is TRBV5-1, the J gene TRBJ2-2; 15 bases map to TRBD2. The CDR3 covers 20 residues. CDR1 SGHRS and CDR2 YFSETQ come from the germline V gene. The V and J ends lost 4 bases and 0 bases, in that order; junction bases with no gene match: 10. CDR3 amino acids: CASSPIKGLAGGPNTGELFF. The DNA of the CDR3 is TGCGCCAGCAGCCCTATTAAAGGACTAGCGGGAGGGCCGAACACCGGGGAGCTGTTTTTT.

This clonotype was seen at least ten times. The chain is built from TRBV9 and TRBJ1-6; TRBD1 matches at 7 bases. Germline V gives CDR1 SGDLS, CDR2 YYNGEE. This CDR3 is built from 16 residues. J gave up 4 bases and V 4 bases, and 8 bases lay outside the gene matches. The CDR3 bases are TGTGCCAGCAGCCGGGAAGGGGGCGCGTATAATTCACCCCTCCACTTT. Protein: CASSREGGAYNSPLHF.

Ten or more counts support this clonotype. The V gene is TRBV20-1, the J gene TRBJ1-1; a weak D match, TRBD1 (5 bases). Trimming left V 3 bases short and J 0 bases short, with 11 bases between. Germline CDR1 is DFQATT and CDR2 is SNEGSKA (reference sequence). CDR3 length equals 14 residues. CDR3 coding DNA: TGCAGTGCTAGTGGCGGGGCGTTGAACACTGAAGCTTTCTTT. It codes for CSASGGALNTEAFF.

This clonotype was seen many times. The rearrangement links TRBV28 to TRBJ2-7; 7 bases are shared with TRBD1. CDR3 length: 14 amino acids. Germline values: CDR1 MDHEN, CDR2 SYDVKM. Trimming at V came to 10 bases and at J to 1 base, leaving 10 bases not matched to a gene. The CDR3 loop reads CATTRQGESYEQYF. As DNA, the CDR3 is TGTGCCACCACCCGACAGGGAGAGTCCTACGAGCAGTACTTC.

This clonotype has ten or more counts. The chain uses TRBV4-2 and TRBJ1-5, with D unclear. The CDR3 has 15 amino acids. Germline-derived CDR1 and CDR2 are LGHNA and YNFKEQ. The germline V and J ends were trimmed by 0 bases and 1 base, with 7 bases remaining between them. The CDR3 reads CASSQDGRSNQPQHF. The CDR3 DNA reads TGTGCCAGCAGCCAAGATGGACGCAGCAATCAGCCCCAGCATTTT.

This clonotype was detected many times. The rearrangement uses TRBV12-3 or TRBV12-4 and TRBJ2-7; TRBD1 agrees at 11 bases. V shed 6 bases and J 3 bases; nucleotides not matched to a gene: 7. The CDR3 covers 15 residues. CDR3 residues: CASRTAGTGGYEQYF. CDR3 nucleotides: TGTGCCAGCAGAACGGCCGGGACAGGGGGCTACGAGCAGTACTTC.

This clonotype was seen at least ten times. This chain joins TRBV18 and TRBJ1-1, with a tentative D call TRBD1 (5 bases). Germline V gene data show CDR1 as KGHSH and CDR2 as LQKENI. V was trimmed by 6 bases and J by 8 bases, leaving 13 bases between them. The CDR3 sequence is 12 residues long. CDR3 amino acids: CASSPLGLEAFF. In DNA, the CDR3 is TGTGCCAGCTCCCCTTTGGGACTCGAAGCTTTCTTT. The full variable domain, completed using reference TRBV18 and TRBJ1-1, is NAGVMQNPRHLVRRRGQEARLRCSPMKGHSHVYWYRQLPEEGLKFMVYLQKENIIDESGMPKERFSAEFPKEGPSILRIQQVVRGDSAAYFCASSPLGLEAFFGQGTRLTVV.

In this sample, this clonotype turned up a few times. The genes are TRBV19 and TRBJ1-1; D is unclear. Trimming pared 6 bases from V and 2 bases from J, leaving 16 bases between. Germline CDR1 reads LNHDA; CDR2 reads SQIVND (reference sequence). The length of the CDR3 is 15 residues. This CDR3 reads CASSSDPGGNTEAFF. DNA for the CDR3: TGTGCCAGTAGCTCGGACCCCGGCGGAAACACTGAAGCTTTCTTT.

This clonotype was found many times. The rearrangement links TRBV10-3 to TRBJ2-1; 9 nucleotides line up with TRBD2. Germline V gene lookup returns CDR1 ENHRY and CDR2 SYGVKD. With 2 bases clipped from V and 10 bases from J, the junction kept 12 bases outside the gene matches. The CDR3 is made up of 16 amino acids. CDR3 amino acids: CAISEGPSGVASEQFF. CDR3 nucleotide sequence: TGTGCCATCAGTGAGGGGCCTAGCGGGGTCGCCTCGGAGCAGTTCTTC.

CDR3 in DNA: TGTGCCAGCAGCCCGGGACTACCGTTACAGTACTTC. Its protein is CASSPGLPLQYF. The chain employs TRBV12-3 or TRBV12-4 and TRBJ2-5; TRBD2 matches at 7 bases. Trimming removed 6 bases from V and 11 bases from J; junction bases left unmatched: 9. This CDR3 is 12 amino acids long.

This clonotype has ten or more counts. The rearrangement joins TRBV20-1 to TRBJ2-3; weak D call: TRBD2 (5 bases). The V gene lost 2 bases and the J gene lost 0 bases, with 9 bases spanning the gap. The CDR3 is 14 residues long. Per germline, CDR1 DFQATT and CDR2 SNEGSKA (reference sequence). CDR3 protein: CSARYGLSTDTQYF. CDR3 DNA: TGCAGTGCTAGATATGGACTGAGCACAGATACGCAGTATTTT.

The chain employs TRBV6-2 or TRBV6-3 and TRBJ2-4; a weak D match, TRBD1 (6 bases). The CDR3 consists of 21 residues. Germline V gene sequence: CDR1 MNHEY, CDR2 SVGEGT. Trimming left V 2 bases short and J 0 bases short, with 26 bases between. The CDR3, as DNA: TGTGCCAGCAGTTACGGTCAGGGGTTAGCCCGTTCGGGGATAGCCAAAAACATTCAGTACTTC. Translation: CASSYGQGLARSGIAKNIQYF.

This clonotype came up many times. The chain has TRBV7-9 and TRBJ2-2; D not resolved. V shed 5 bases and J shed 7 bases, with 5 bases lying between them. The CDR3 covers 11 residues. Germline CDR1 is SEHNR and CDR2 is FQNEAQ (reference sequence). As DNA, the CDR3 is TGTGCCAGCAGCCACTACGGGGAGCTGTTTTTT. Translating gives CASSHYGELFF. The full variable domain, completed using reference TRBV7-9 and TRBJ2-2, is DTGVSQNPRHKITKRGQNVTFRCDPISEHNRLYWYRQTLGQGPEFLTYFQNEAQLEKSRLLSDRFSAERPKGSFSTLEIQRTEQGDSAMYLCASSHYGELFFGEGSRLTVL.